This T cell receptor beta chain was recorded in a study of Ad26.COV2.S vaccination and SARS-CoV-2 variants. Per the germline V gene, CDR1 is SGHRS and CDR2 is YFSETQ. The CDR3 sequence is 13 residues long. V was clipped by 3 bases and J by 7 bases, with 14 bases between them. Regarding this clone: The antigen is unknown.

The assay was immunoSEQ multiplex PCR, and TCRdb's table has in-frame clones only and misses some. The profile shows around 370,000 clones, about 91% of them singletons. Study findings and constraints: Substantial post-vaccination breadth of spike-specific CD8+ and CD4+ T cell responses was reported.

The J gene is TRBJ2-7, the V gene TRBV5-1; TRBD2 is a possible D gene (6 bases). The sequences come from peripheral blood, collected after recovery from COVID-19. This clonotype was sampled from a human donor who had recovered from COVID-19. The CDR3 sequence: CASSYKTREEQYF. For the CDR3, the DNA is TGCGCCAGCAGCTACAAGACACGGGAGGAGCAGTACTTC.